Listed here are 6 T cell receptor beta chains from one sample, sequenced in a study of PD-L1 blockade in urothelial cancer. Using immunoSEQ multiplex PCR, the repertoire was profiled, and TCRdb retains in-frame clones only, with some absent. The table lists about 40,000 clones, 70% to 90% of them singletons. Sample time point: peripheral blood 6 weeks after treatment start. The source material was PBMCs, sampled around atezolizumab (anti-PD-L1) treatment. These receptors originate from a man aged 55-75 years with urothelial cancer.

The chain links TRBV2 to TRBJ1-1; D is unclear. CDR3 length equals 14 residues. The V gene's germline CDR1 is SNHLY and CDR2 FYNNEI. V lost 1 base and J lost 4, with 10 bases in between. The chain's CDR3 is CASSEVQLVTEAFF. The DNA of the CDR3 is TGTGCCAGCAGTGAAGTACAGTTGGTCACTGAAGCTTTCTTT. Full variable domain (outside the CDR3, taken from reference TRBV2 and TRBJ1-1): EPEVTQTPSHQVTQMGQEVILRCVPISNHLYFYWYRQILGQKVEFLVSFYNNEISEKSEIFDDQFSVERPDGSNFTLKIRSTKLEDSAMYFCASSEVQLVTEAFFGQGTRLTVV.

The genes are TRBV27 and TRBJ2-2; possible D gene TRBD2, 5 bases. Trimming removed 5 bases from V and 5 bases from J, with 12 bases in between. Germline CDR1 reads MNHEY; CDR2 reads SMNVEV (reference sequence). This CDR3 spans 14 amino acids. For the CDR3, the DNA is TGTGCCAGCAGTCTAGTCTCGGGAACCGGGGAGCTGTTTTTT. Translating gives CASSLVSGTGELFF.

The rearrangement joins TRBV5-6 to TRBJ2-7; TRBD1 is a possible D gene (5 bases). Germline V gives CDR1 SGHDT, CDR2 YYEEEE. V was cut by 1 base and J by 2 bases, with 13 bases left in between. This CDR3 contains 15 residues. In DNA, the CDR3 is TGTGCCAGCAGCTTGAGTAAGGGGCTGGCCTACGAGCAGTACTTC. Translated: CASSLSKGLAYEQYF.

The J gene is TRBJ2-2, the V gene TRBV5-4; 9 nucleotides agree with TRBD1. The V and J ends lost 5 bases and 1 base, in that order; junction bases with no gene match: 3. CDR1 SGHNT and CDR2 YYREEE come from the germline V gene (reference sequence). This CDR3 is built from 15 residues. In nucleotides, the CDR3 is TGTGCCAGCAGAAAGGACAGGGGGAACACCGGGGAGCTGTTTTTT. Its translation is CASRKDRGNTGELFF.

J is TRBJ2-1 and V is TRBV9; 11 nucleotides match TRBD1. Per germline, CDR1 SGDLS and CDR2 YYNGEE. With V trimmed by 5 bases and J by 7 bases, 11 bases remained unmatched. The length of the CDR3 is 16 residues. The CDR3 here is CASRVTGTGGTNEQFF. CDR3 bases: TGTGCCAGCAGGGTCACCGGGACAGGGGGGACAAATGAGCAGTTCTTC.

This clone came up once. V is TRBV5-1 and J is TRBJ2-7; TRBD1 matches at 7 bases. This CDR3 has 14 residues. Trimming took 4 bases from V and 4 from J; bases not matched to a gene: 8. In germline, CDR1 is SGHRS, CDR2 YFSETQ. The CDR3 DNA reads TGCGCCAGCAGCGAGATGACAGGGCCTTACGAGCAGTACTTC. It is translated as CASSEMTGPYEQYF.